These 25 T cell receptor beta chains originate from one sample sequenced in a study of blood T cell repertoires in COVID-19. Here immunoSEQ multiplex PCR was the method, and the copy in TCRdb shows in-frame clones only, minus some. The table shows hundreds of thousands of clones, with approximately 86% occurring only once. The specimen sequenced was PBMCs or T cells enriched from blood (not recorded which). The receptors shown here come from a woman in her twenties or thirties who had been exposed to COVID-19.

V gene TRBV7-6 combines with J gene TRBJ2-3, with 7 bases identical to TRBD1. The CDR3 has 15 amino acids. The germline CDR1 and CDR2 sequences are SGHVS and FNYEAQ. After removal of 3 bases from V and 1 base from J, the junction contained 4 bases not matched to a gene. The CDR3 bases are TGTGCCAGCAGCTTGAGAGGGGGCGGCACAGATACGCAGTATTTT. This sequence encodes CASSLRGGGTDTQYF.

V is TRBV11-1 and J is TRBJ2-2; TRBD1 matches at 9 bases. V was clipped by 7 bases and J by 7 bases; unmatched bases: 10. Germline CDR1 SGHAT, CDR2 FQDESV (reference sequence). CDR3 length equals 15 residues. The CDR3 DNA sequence: TGTGCCAGCACACAACCAGGGACAGGGAGCGGGGAGCTGTTTTTT. Its protein product is CASTQPGTGSGELFF.

The V and J genes are TRBV5-4 and TRBJ2-3, with 7 positions matching TRBD2. The V and J ends lost 3 bases and 4 bases, in that order; junction bases with no gene match: 5. There are 14 residues in the CDR3. Germline CDR1 is SGHNT and CDR2 is YYREEE (reference sequence). CDR3 nucleotides: TGTGCCAGCAGCTCGCGCGGGGGAGCAGATACGCAGTATTTT. Translation: CASSSRGGADTQYF.

The rearrangement uses TRBV12-3 or TRBV12-4 and TRBJ1-1, with D possibly being TRBD1 (5 bases). The V end lost 6 bases, the J end lost 3 bases, and 11 bases lay between the germline ends. This CDR3 spans 13 amino acids. CDR3 sequence reads: CASRKLQDTEAFF. CDR3 in DNA: TGTGCCAGCAGGAAACTACAGGACACTGAAGCTTTCTTT.

The chain uses TRBV6-5 and TRBJ1-2; D may be TRBD1 (6 bases). The germline CDR1 and CDR2 sequences are MNHEY and SVGAGI. The V end lost 2 bases, the J end lost 6 bases, and 13 bases lay between the germline ends. The CDR3 is 14 amino acids. DNA for the CDR3: TGTGCCAGCAGTTACGCGGGGGGGGCTCATGGCTACACCTTC. The encoded protein is CASSYAGGAHGYTF.

This sequence joins TRBV27 and TRBJ1-5, with D perhaps matching TRBD1 (6 bases). Trimming took off 4 bases at V and 0 bases at J, with 19 bases between the two ends. CDR3 length: 18 residues. Germline V gene data show CDR1 as MNHEY and CDR2 as SMNVEV (reference sequence). Here the CDR3 reads CASSSLRGHGFSNQPQHF. CDR3 bases: TGTGCCAGCAGTTCCCTCAGGGGCCACGGTTTTAGCAATCAGCCCCAGCATTTT.

In this sample, this clone turned up once. This chain joins TRBV7-2 and TRBJ2-5; 11 bases match TRBD1. The junction had 3 bases not matched to a gene; V was cut back by 5 bases and J by 4 bases. The CDR3 is 14 residues long. The germline V gene has CDR1 SGHTA and CDR2 FQGNSA. As DNA, the CDR3 is TGTGCCAGCAGCCGGGGACAGGGGGGAGAGACCCAGTACTTC. Its protein is CASSRGQGGETQYF.

V is TRBV25-1 and J is TRBJ1-2, with TRBD1 as a possible D gene (6 bases). V was cut by 4 bases and J by 7 bases, with 13 bases left in between. The CDR3 spans 13 residues. Germline assignment: CDR1 MGHDK and CDR2 SYGVNS. The CDR3 sequence: CASSAPQGSGYTF. CDR3 DNA sequence: TGTGCCAGCAGTGCCCCACAGGGATCTGGCTACACCTTC.

CDR3 nucleotides: TGCGCCAGCAGCTCGAGACAGGGGCCCTATGGCTACACCTTC. This gives the protein CASSSRQGPYGYTF. The rearrangement joins TRBV5-1 to TRBJ1-2; 8 bases align to TRBD1. Germline CDR1 reads SGHRS; CDR2 reads YFSETQ. Trimming cost V 3 bases and J 4 bases; bases outside gene matches: 5. The CDR3 spans 14 residues. Full variable domain (remainder filled in from reference TRBV5-1 and TRBJ1-2): KAGVTQTPRYLIKTRGQQVTLSCSPISGHRSVSWYQQTPGQGLQFLFEYFSETQRNKGNFPGRFSGRQFSNSRSEMNVSTLELGDSALYLCASSSRQGPYGYTFGSGTRLTVV.

The V gene is TRBV6-2 or TRBV6-3, the J gene TRBJ1-2; D call uncertain. V was clipped by 4 bases and J by 4 bases, with 7 bases between them. Germline V gene data show CDR1 as MNHEY and CDR2 as SVGEGT. The CDR3 is made up of 12 amino acids. This chain's CDR3 is CASSSRRYGYTF. The CDR3 DNA follows: TGTGCCAGCAGTTCCAGGCGCTATGGCTACACCTTC.

This rearrangement joins TRBV6-6 to TRBJ1-2; 10 nucleotides match TRBD1. Germline trimming cut 8 bases from V and 6 bases from J; bases unmatched to any gene: 9. This CDR3 spans 14 amino acids. Germline V gene lookup returns CDR1 MNHNY and CDR2 SVGAGI (reference sequence). CDR3 in DNA: TGTGCCAGCTACTGGACAGGGGGGTATAATGGCTACACCTTC. Its translation: CASYWTGGYNGYTF.

This chain connects TRBV6-5 to TRBJ2-7, with 10 bases identical to TRBD2. This CDR3 is built from 14 residues. The germline CDR1 and CDR2 sequences are MNHEY and SVGAGI. Losses at the gene ends were 6 bases for V and 7 bases for J; bases not matched to a gene: 9. Written as DNA, the CDR3 is TGTGCCAGCAGCCCAGCGGGGGGGCCTCGGGAGCAGTACTTC. It specifies CASSPAGGPREQYF.

The chain joins TRBV9 to TRBJ2-3, with 7 bases aligning to TRBD1. Unmatched junction bases numbered 7, after V lost 0 bases and J lost 3 bases. Germline CDR1 SGDLS, CDR2 YYNGEE. The CDR3 loop spans 16 amino acids. The CDR3 region is CASSVVGTEATDTQYF. In DNA form, the CDR3 reads TGTGCCAGCAGCGTAGTTGGGACAGAGGCTACAGATACGCAGTATTTT.

Note on this clone: The junction differs from germline at one of its ends, possibly a read error. The V and J genes are TRBV9 and TRBJ2-1; 15 positions match TRBD2. Germline lookup yields CDR1 SGDLS and CDR2 YYNGEE. The CDR3 totals 14 residues. CDR3 sequence reads: CASSDGTSGGLLVF. CDR3 nucleotide sequence: TGTGCCAGCAGCGACGGGACTAGCGGGGGGCTTCTGGTCTTC.

The rearrangement links TRBV30 to TRBJ1-2; 10 bases fit TRBD1. The CDR3 consists of 14 residues. Looked up from germline, CDR1 is GTSNPN and CDR2 is SVGIG (reference sequence). V lost 7 bases to trimming and J lost 0 bases; unmatched junction nucleotides: 5. The CDR3 nucleotides are TGTGCCTCGCTGACAGGGGGCCCTAACTATGGCTACACCTTC. Protein product: CASLTGGPNYGYTF.

The genes are TRBV2 and TRBJ2-3; D is possibly TRBD2 (5 bases). Trimming removed 7 bases at V and 5 bases at J, with 16 bases between. Germline CDR1 reads SNHLY; CDR2 reads FYNNEI. CDR3 length equals 14 residues. The CDR3, as DNA: TGTGCCAGCAAGGAGACTAATTCCGGAGATACGCAGTATTTT. Its translation: CASKETNSGDTQYF. The complete variable domain, with remaining parts taken from reference TRBV2 and TRBJ2-3, reads EPEVTQTPSHQVTQMGQEVILRCVPISNHLYFYWYRQILGQKVEFLVSFYNNEISEKSEIFDDQFSVERPDGSNFTLKIRSTKLEDSAMYFCASKETNSGDTQYFGPGTRLTVL.

This chain links TRBV28 with TRBJ1-4, with D possibly matching TRBD1 (6 bases). Germline V gene sequence: CDR1 MDHEN, CDR2 SYDVKM. The CDR3 sequence is 14 residues long. V dropped 6 bases and J dropped 8 bases, with 16 bases sitting between them. The CDR3 protein is CASSQGKAREKLFF. CDR3 coding DNA: TGTGCCAGCAGCCAGGGGAAGGCGAGGGAAAAACTGTTTTTT.

The chain recombines TRBV12-2 with TRBJ1-2. TRBV12-2 is classified as a pseudogene. The CDR3 consists of 19 residues. As DNA, the CDR3 is TGTGCAAGTCGCTTAGAGACAAGGACTGCTCCCCTTATTAACTATGGCTACACCTTC. It specifies CASRLETRTAPLINYGYTF.

This clone was recorded once. This rearrangement joins TRBV6-5 to TRBJ1-2; TRBD1 agrees at 9 bases. Germline lookup yields CDR1 MNHEY and CDR2 SVGAGI. The V gene end was trimmed by 6 bases and the J gene end by 6 bases; junction bases not matched to a gene: 8. CDR3 length equals 14 residues. CDR3 protein: CASRGDRVWNGYTF. The CDR3 bases are TGTGCCAGCAGAGGGGACAGGGTTTGGAATGGCTACACCTTC.

This chain uses TRBV30 with TRBJ1-5; 8 positions agree with TRBD1. The CDR3 is made up of 14 amino acids. The germline CDR1 and CDR2 sequences are GTSNPN and SVGIG (reference sequence). V lost 2 bases and J lost 5; bases outside the gene matches: 5. Written as DNA, the CDR3 is TGTGCCTGGAGTAGGGGACAGGCTGATCAGCCCCAGCATTTT. It specifies CAWSRGQADQPQHF.

This clone was seen a few times. The chain employs TRBV29-1 and TRBJ2-3; perhaps TRBD1 as D (6 bases). The germline CDR1 and CDR2 sequences are SQVTM and ANQGSEA. Trimming left V 6 bases short and J 1 base short, with 17 bases between. The CDR3 is 15 amino acids. CDR3 amino acids: CSVSQGSSRTDTQYF. For the CDR3, the DNA is TGCAGCGTATCACAGGGCTCGAGCCGCACAGATACGCAGTATTTT.

The rearrangement links TRBV25-1 to TRBJ2-7; 9 bases are a match to TRBD1. Per the germline V gene, CDR1 is MGHDK and CDR2 is SYGVNS. Trimming cost V 4 bases and J 4 bases; bases outside gene matches: 11. The CDR3 runs to 16 residues. CDR3 loop: CASSANPGQGRYEQYF. DNA for the CDR3: TGTGCCAGCAGTGCGAATCCGGGACAGGGAAGATACGAGCAGTACTTC.

V and J are TRBV6-2 or TRBV6-3 and TRBJ2-3; TRBD2 matches at 13 bases. Germline V lookup: CDR1 MNHEY, CDR2 SVGEGT. J gave up 1 base and V 2 bases, and 3 bases lay outside the gene matches. The CDR3 totals 17 residues. The CDR3 DNA sequence: TGTGCCAGCAGTTACCTCGGACTAGCGGGGGGCACAGATACGCAGTATTTT. Translating it yields CASSYLGLAGGTDTQYF.

The chain employs TRBV7-6 and TRBJ2-2; possible D gene TRBD1, 6 bases. This CDR3 is 14 amino acids long. V was cut by 3 bases and J by 5 bases, with 10 bases left in between. Germline V lookup: CDR1 SGHVS, CDR2 FNYEAQ. CDR3 amino acids: CASSFKGVTGELFF. The CDR3 DNA follows: TGTGCCAGCAGCTTTAAGGGGGTGACCGGGGAGCTGTTTTTT.

The chain recombines TRBV7-6 with TRBJ2-7, with 9 bases matching TRBD2. After removal of 1 base from V and 2 bases from J, the junction contained 9 bases not matched to a gene. The CDR3 runs to 17 residues. The germline gives CDR1 SGHVS, CDR2 FNYEAQ. CDR3 amino acids: CASSLVPSGADAYEQYF. The CDR3 nucleotides are TGTGCCAGCAGCTTAGTTCCTAGCGGGGCGGATGCCTACGAGCAGTACTTC.